This T cell receptor beta chain was sequenced during a study of blood T cell repertoires in COVID-19. Study processing details: Using reference gene primer amplification, nucleated cell counts were estimated. Here immunoSEQ multiplex PCR was the method, and the copy in TCRdb shows in-frame clones only, minus some. Clonal size and the V and J genes are those of that table, whereas D and trimming came from the DNA. The sample lists fewer than 250,000 clones, around 80% occurring once. Germline-derived CDR1 and CDR2 are LNHDA and SQIVND (reference sequence). This CDR3 has 17 amino acids. Trimming removed 4 bases from V and 0 bases from J; junction bases left unmatched: 9. Participant-given clinical history determined each cohort assignment. This clone was picked up many times.

Sequences were obtained from PBMCs or T cells enriched from blood (not recorded which). This TCR was recovered from a woman between 45 and 60 years old with acute COVID-19. The chain joins TRBV19 to TRBJ1-1, with 9 nucleotides matching TRBD1. Here the CDR3 reads CASSTHLDRGMNTEAFF. The CDR3 DNA reads TGTGCCAGTAGTACCCACCTGGACAGGGGAATGAACACTGAAGCTTTCTTT.